The rows below give T cell receptor beta chains drawn from one sample of a study of metastatic and nonmetastatic thyroid tumors. From the PCR reads, TCRdb re-called clones with MiXCR. The repertoire holds about 90,000 clones, around 7.8% seen once, with more than 8% in the top ten. Material for sequencing was blood. These TCRs come from a female donor with papillary thyroid cancer or a benign thyroid nodule (not recorded which). Some clones in this sample may be carry-over from other donors' samples. Each CDR3 is given with its conserved first and last residue. A D gene is named only where the DNA matches it firmly. Rows give clone size only sometimes, using once, few, many, or a class for an expanded clone.

clone_size	v_call	d_call	j_call	cdr3_nt	cdr3_aa
many	TRBV20-1	-	TRBJ2-6	TGCAGTGCAGTTTCAGGGCGAGGGTCTGGGGCCAACGTCCTGACTTTC	CSAVSGRGSGANVLTF
many	TRBV6-4	TRBD2	TRBJ2-3	TGTGCCAGCAGTGACGGAGGGACTAGCGAAAGCTTTACAGATACGCAGTATTTT	CASSDGGTSESFTDTQYF
many	TRBV10-1	TRBD1	TRBJ2-7	TGCGCCAGCAGTACCGGGACAGGGGTTTCCCAGCAGTACTTC	CASSTGTGVSQQYF
many	TRBV10-3	-	TRBJ1-5	TGTGCCATCAGTGCGGACAGCTTCAATCAGCCCCAGCATTTT	CAISADSFNQPQHF
many	TRBV4-1	-	TRBJ2-2	TGCGCCAGCAGCCAAGTTCGCTCTTCGTCCGGGGAGCTGTTTTTT	CASSQVRSSSGELFF
many	TRBV7-3	-	TRBJ2-7	TGTGCCAGCAGTCGACCCGGGACGGACACCTACGAGCAGTACTTC	CASSRPGTDTYEQYF
few	TRBV19	-	TRBJ2-1	TGTGCCAGTAGTACCCTGCTGAATGAGCAGTTCTTC	CASSTLLNEQFF
-	TRBV11-2	-	TRBJ2-7	TGTGCCAGCAGCTTAGCCCAGTGGATTCTGGACGAGCAGTACTTC	CASSLAQWILDEQYF
many	TRBV6-6	-	TRBJ1-1	TGTGCCAGCAGTTACTCGAGTCAAAGGCTCATGAACACTGAAGCTTTCTTT	CASSYSSQRLMNTEAFF
many	TRBV6-5	TRBD1	TRBJ2-3	TGTGCCAGCAGTTACTCCGGGACAGGGGGGCGGGCAGATACGCAGTATTTT	CASSYSGTGGRADTQYF
many	TRBV5-1	-	TRBJ1-6	TGCGCCAGCAGCCCAACGGAGGGAGCAGGTTCACCCCTCCACTTT	CASSPTEGAGSPLHF
many	TRBV20-1	TRBD1	TRBJ2-7	TGCAGTGCTTGGGGACAGGAGAACTACGAGCAGTACTTC	CSAWGQENYEQYF
many	TRBV5-1	-	TRBJ1-1	TGCGCTAGCAGCTTATCCGACAGTAACACTGAAGCTTTCTTT	CASSLSDSNTEAFF
many	TRBV5-1	-	TRBJ2-1	TGCGCCAGCAGCTTCACAGGGACCTCCTACAATGAGCAGTTCTTC	CASSFTGTSYNEQFF
many	TRBV2	-	TRBJ1-4	TGTGCCAGCAGGATAAACTATAATGAAAAACTGTTTTTT	CASRINYNEKLFF
many	TRBV12-3/TRBV12-4	TRBD2	TRBJ2-5	TGTGCCAGCAGTTTATGGAGCGGGGGGGCCGAAGAGACCCAGTACTTC	CASSLWSGGAEETQYF
-	TRBV20-1	-	TRBJ2-7	TGCAGTGGAAAACAGGGTTCCGAGCAGTACTTC	CSGKQGSEQYF
few	TRBV9	TRBD1	TRBJ2-5	TGTGCCAGCAACTCCACAGGGGACCAAGAGACCCAGTACTTC	CASNSTGDQETQYF
many	TRBV5-1	TRBD2	TRBJ2-3	TGCGCCAGCAGCTTGAGAAGCGGGGAGATCACAGATACGCAGTATTTT	CASSLRSGEITDTQYF
few	TRBV3-1	-	TRBJ1-6	TGTGCCAGCAGCCTCCAGGGGTTTGATTCACCCCTCCACTTT	CASSLQGFDSPLHF
few	TRBV6-1	-	TRBJ2-6	TGTGCCAGCAGCTCGACACGCTCTGGGGCCAACGTCCTGACTTTC	CASSSTRSGANVLTF
many	TRBV28	-	TRBJ1-5	TGTGCCAGCAGTTTACGAACCAGAGGGGGCAATCAGCCCCAGCATTTT	CASSLRTRGGNQPQHF
-	TRBV18	-	TRBJ1-2	TGTGCCATCTCACCACCGACCCGCCATGGCTACACCTTC	CAISPPTRHGYTF